Each of the 14 T cell receptor beta chains below was sequenced from the same sample in a study of blood T cell repertoires in COVID-19. The data were produced by immunoSEQ multiplex PCR, yet TCRdb's version contains in-frame clones alone and is incomplete. The top ten clones hold approximately 6.2% of a sample with some 200,000 clones, around 83% of them seen once. Sequencing was carried out using peripheral blood. The receptors stem from a middle-aged woman with acute or convalescent COVID-19.

The chain has TRBV5-5 and TRBJ2-6; possibly TRBD2 for D (6 bases). Trimming shortened V by 4 bases and J by 1 base, and 12 bases separated the two germline ends. The CDR3 is 16 residues long. Per germline, CDR1 SGHKS and CDR2 YYEKEE (reference sequence). The CDR3 nucleotides read TGTGCCAGCAGCCCAGCTGGGGGGTCTGGGGCCAACGTCCTGACTTTC. This codes for CASSPAGGSGANVLTF.

V gene TRBV6-6 combines with J gene TRBJ2-2; 7 nucleotides match TRBD2. The CDR3 has 13 residues. With V trimmed by 6 bases and J by 6 bases, 4 bases remained unmatched. The germline V gene has CDR1 MNHNY and CDR2 SVGAGI (reference sequence). CDR3 residues: CASRGLVSGELFF. The CDR3, as DNA: TGTGCCAGCAGAGGACTAGTTTCCGGGGAGCTGTTTTTT.

The CDR3 DNA reads as TGCAGCGTGGGGGGAACCGGGGAGCTGTTTTTT. Translation gives CSVGGTGELFF. The chain employs TRBV29-1 and TRBJ2-2; the D gene is possibly TRBD2 (6 bases). Germline CDR1 SQVTM, CDR2 ANQGSEA. This CDR3 has 11 amino acids. The germline V and J ends were trimmed by 6 bases and 5 bases, with 7 bases remaining between them.

The chain carries TRBV3-1 (or the pseudogene TRBV3-2) and TRBJ1-2; 8 nucleotides agree with TRBD1. V gave up 0 bases and J gave up 4 bases; unmatched junction bases: 7. CDR3 length: 16 residues. Germline V gene sequence: CDR1 LGHDT, CDR2 YNNKEL (reference sequence). The CDR3 nucleotides read TGTGCCAGCAGCCAAGAGTGGGGGACAGGAGCCTATGGCTACACCTTC. It specifies CASSQEWGTGAYGYTF.

The chain joins TRBV14 to TRBJ2-1; the match to TRBD2 covers 10 bases. V gave up 0 bases and J gave up 4 bases; unmatched junction bases: 3. Germline lookup yields CDR1 SGHDN and CDR2 FVKESK. The length of the CDR3 is 16 residues. CDR3 amino acids: CASSQDTSGAYNEQFF. In DNA, the CDR3 is TGTGCCAGCAGCCAAGACACTAGCGGGGCGTACAATGAGCAGTTCTTC.

CDR3 amino acids: CASSPMGDRGPDTQYF. In nucleotides, the CDR3 is TGTGCCAGCTCACCAATGGGGGACAGGGGGCCAGATACGCAGTATTTT. The V call is TRBV18, the J call TRBJ2-3; 12 bases fit TRBD1. The CDR3 contains 16 residues. With 2 bases clipped from V and 4 bases from J, the junction kept 4 bases outside the gene matches. Germline assignment: CDR1 KGHSH and CDR2 LQKENI. Supplemented by reference TRBV18 and TRBJ2-3, the full variable domain reads NAGVMQNPRHLVRRRGQEARLRCSPMKGHSHVYWYRQLPEEGLKFMVYLQKENIIDESGMPKERFSAEFPKEGPSILRIQQVVRGDSAAYFCASSPMGDRGPDTQYFGPGTRLTVL.

The chain links TRBV5-1 to TRBJ2-1; no reliable D call. CDR1 and CDR2 (germline): SGHRS, YFSETQ. The V end was cut by 4 bases, the J end by 4 bases, with 15 bases between. The CDR3 sequence is 15 residues long. CDR3 nucleotides: TGCGCCAGCAGCATCTCCCCGGAGAATTACAATGAGCAGTTCTTC. Amino acids: CASSISPENYNEQFF.

This clone was found once. The chain combines TRBV5-1 with TRBJ1-1; D is ambiguous. Trimming stripped 4 bases from V and 4 bases from J, with 11 bases between. This CDR3 has 13 amino acids. Looked up from germline, CDR1 is SGHRS and CDR2 is YFSETQ. CDR3 coding DNA: TGCGCCAGCAGCGCGGATGAGGGCACTGAAGCTTTCTTT. This encodes CASSADEGTEAFF. The whole variable domain, filled in from reference TRBV5-1 and TRBJ1-1, reads KAGVTQTPRYLIKTRGQQVTLSCSPISGHRSVSWYQQTPGQGLQFLFEYFSETQRNKGNFPGRFSGRQFSNSRSEMNVSTLELGDSALYLCASSADEGTEAFFGQGTRLTVV.

This chain uses TRBV19 with TRBJ2-2; D gene ambiguous. Trimming removed 0 bases from V and 1 base from J, with 12 bases in between. The germline CDR1 and CDR2 sequences are LNHDA and SQIVND (reference sequence). This CDR3 has 17 residues. The CDR3 nucleotides are TGTGCCAGTAGTATAGATCTCTACGTTCGGAACACCGGGGAGCTGTTTTTT. Protein product: CASSIDLYVRNTGELFF.

The rearrangement uses TRBV25-1 and TRBJ2-1, with unresolved D. CDR3 length: 11 amino acids. CDR1 MGHDK and CDR2 SYGVNS come from the germline V gene. V was cut by 9 bases and J by 6 bases, with 9 bases left in between. The CDR3 DNA sequence: TGTGCCAGGACGGAGCCCAATGAGCAGTTCTTC. It specifies CARTEPNEQFF.

The sample holds a few counts of this clone. V is TRBV27 and J is TRBJ1-1, with D perhaps TRBD1 (6 bases). The CDR3 spans 14 residues. Germline CDR1 is MNHEY and CDR2 is SMNVEV (reference sequence). The ends were cut back, 6 bases at V and 5 bases at J, with 16 bases in the middle. CDR3 sequence reads: CASSISRGWTEAFF. In DNA, the CDR3 is TGTGCCAGCAGCATCAGTAGGGGGTGGACTGAAGCTTTCTTT.

This clone was detected a few times. The chain joins TRBV5-6 to TRBJ1-1; 9 nucleotides align to TRBD1. The CDR3 covers 16 residues. Germline V gene data show CDR1 as SGHDT and CDR2 as YYEEEE. V was pared by 3 bases and J by 0 bases, with 6 bases of the junction left unmatched. CDR3 coding DNA: TGTGCCAGCAGCTCAGACAGGGGGGCTATGAACACTGAAGCTTTCTTT. Translated, it gives CASSSDRGAMNTEAFF. Supplemented by reference TRBV5-6 and TRBJ1-1, the full variable domain reads DAGVTQSPTHLIKTRGQQVTLRCSPKSGHDTVSWYQQALGQGPQFIFQYYEEEERQRGNFPDRFSGHQFPNYSSELNVNALLLGDSALYLCASSSDRGAMNTEAFFGQGTRLTVV.

V gene TRBV18 combines with J gene TRBJ2-7; 7 nucleotides line up with TRBD2. The CDR3 has 17 amino acids. Unmatched junction bases numbered 13, after V lost 2 bases and J lost 3 bases. Germline V gene data show CDR1 as KGHSH and CDR2 as LQKENI. CDR3 amino acids: CASSPFSSLADFYEQYF. The DNA for the CDR3 is TGTGCCAGCTCACCATTTTCATCCCTAGCGGACTTCTACGAGCAGTACTTC.

The rearrangement links TRBV6-5 to TRBJ2-7; TRBD1 agrees at 7 bases. There are 14 residues in the CDR3. The germline V gene encodes CDR1 MNHEY and CDR2 SVGAGI. Trimming removed 6 bases from V and 3 bases from J; junction bases left unmatched: 8. DNA for the CDR3: TGTGCCAGCAGGATTACGACAGGGCACTACGAGCAGTACTTC. This codes for CASRITTGHYEQYF.